Sequencing of this T cell receptor beta chain was carried out in a study of blood T cell repertoires in COVID-19. TCRdb keeps only in-frame clones here, not all; method: immunoSEQ multiplex PCR. Of around 300,000 clones in the sample, roughly 90% were seen once. There are 15 residues in the CDR3. CDR1 and CDR2 (germline): LNHNV, YYDKDF (reference sequence). The V and J ends lost 5 bases and 6 bases, in that order; junction bases with no gene match: 8. Input material: peripheral blood. The V and J genes are TRBV15 and TRBJ2-1; TRBD1 aligns across 9 bases. The receptor comes from a woman aged 50 to 60 with active or convalescent COVID-19. This CDR3 is CATSWGQGSVNEQFF. CDR3 sequence (DNA): TGTGCCACCAGCTGGGGACAGGGATCTGTCAATGAGCAGTTCTTC.